The 17 T cell receptor beta chains in this list originate from one sample, sequenced in a study of CD8+CD57+ T cells in acquired aplastic anemia. Genomic DNA, serving as template, underwent TCR beta VDJ and CDR3 profiling. TCRdb passed the reads through MiXCR, listing each CDR3 protein once. The table lists more than 250,000 distinct CDR3 sequences, 56% of them singletons, with approximately 8% in the top ten. The material sequenced was sorted CD4+, CD8+, or CD8+CD57+ T cells (not recorded which) from PBMCs. The receptors were sampled from a human donor with severe aplastic anemia or a healthy control (not recorded which).

The CDR3: CATSEGPDEQFF. The CDR3 bases are TGTGCCACCAGTGAGGGACCGGATGAGCAGTTCTTC. The chain uses TRBV24-1 and TRBJ2-1, with D possibly called TRBD1 or TRBD2 (5 bases each). Trimming removed 4 bases from V and 8 bases from J, with 8 bases in between. The CDR3 is 12 amino acids. Germline-derived CDR1 and CDR2 are KGHDR and SFDVKD.

This clonotype showed up many times. This chain links TRBV4-1 with TRBJ1-4; D ambiguous. Germline lookup yields CDR1 MGHRA and CDR2 YSYEKL. This CDR3 spans 17 amino acids. V was clipped by 0 bases and J by 6 bases, with 17 bases between them. CDR3: CASSQDPRAGYYEKLFF. DNA for the CDR3: TGCGCCAGCAGCCAAGATCCTCGGGCAGGCTACTATGAAAAACTGTTTTTT.

This rearrangement joins TRBV24-1 to TRBJ2-2; D remains unclear. CDR1 KGHDR and CDR2 SFDVKD come from the germline V gene. The CDR3 sequence is 15 residues long. Trimming shortened V by 4 bases and J by 6 bases, and 14 bases separated the two germline ends. CDR3 in amino acids: CATSDPMNSPGELFF. The DNA of the CDR3 is TGTGCCACCAGTGACCCGATGAACAGTCCCGGGGAGCTGTTTTTT.

The V and J genes are TRBV14 and TRBJ2-5; D unresolved. The germline gives CDR1 SGHDN, CDR2 FVKESK. V was shortened by 1 base and J by 5 bases, with 8 bases between the two germline ends. The CDR3 consists of 13 residues. CDR3 sequence (DNA): TGTGCCAGCAGCCAAGGGCCGGCGGAGACCCAGTACTTC. Protein sequence: CASSQGPAETQYF.

The rearrangement uses TRBV2 and TRBJ2-7; D gene uncertain. Germline assignment: CDR1 SNHLY and CDR2 FYNNEI. V was shortened by 1 base and J by 5 bases, with 12 bases between the two germline ends. The CDR3 sequence is 14 residues long. In DNA form, the CDR3 reads TGTGCCAGCAGTGAAGGACTGAGTACCAACGAGCAGTACTTC. Its translation is CASSEGLSTNEQYF.

This clonotype was found many times. In nucleotides, the CDR3 is TGTGCCATCGGGACAGGGGGGGGCCGAGAGACCCAGTACTTC. Protein sequence: CAIGTGGGRETQYF. The chain couples TRBV10-3 to TRBJ2-5; 11 nucleotides match TRBD1. The CDR3 is 14 residues long. V was pared by 8 bases and J by 4 bases, with 6 bases of the junction left unmatched. Germline V CDR1 and CDR2: ENHRY, SYGVKD.

This clonotype was detected a few times. A much more abundant neighbour one base away suggests this may be a read error. J is TRBJ1-2 and V is TRBV29-1, with D tentatively TRBD1 (5 bases). The CDR3 sequence is 12 residues long. In germline, CDR1 is SQVTM, CDR2 ANQGSEA. The CDR3 protein is CSGRWGDYGYAF. Written as DNA, the CDR3 is TGCAGCGGGCGATGGGGGGACTATGGCTACGCCTTC.

This clonotype was recorded at least ten times. The rearrangement links TRBV20-1 to TRBJ2-3; a possible D gene is TRBD2 (5 bases). The CDR3 sequence is 15 residues long. CDR1 and CDR2 (germline): DFQATT, SNEGSKA (reference sequence). Trimming pared 1 base from V and 0 bases from J, leaving 11 bases between. This CDR3 reads CSARVGGVSTDTQYF. The CDR3 DNA sequence: TGCAGTGCTAGAGTTGGAGGAGTGAGCACAGATACGCAGTATTTT.

This chain uses TRBV7-8 with TRBJ2-1; TRBD2 aligns across 7 bases. After removal of 7 bases from V and 0 bases from J, the junction contained 3 bases not matched to a gene. This CDR3 has 14 amino acids. Germline V gene lookup returns CDR1 SGHVS and CDR2 FQNEAQ. CDR3 sequence (DNA): TGTGCCAGCACGGGAGGCAGCTCCTACAATGAGCAGTTCTTC. Translating it yields CASTGGSSYNEQFF.

This clonotype appeared a few times. The chain links TRBV20-1 to TRBJ1-6; perhaps TRBD1 as D (5 bases). The germline V gene encodes CDR1 DFQATT and CDR2 SNEGSKA (reference sequence). Trimming took off 2 bases at V and 8 bases at J, with 10 bases between the two ends. This CDR3 has 13 amino acids. CDR3 DNA sequence: TGCAGTGCTAGATCCAGGGACGATTCACCCCTCCACTTT. Protein: CSARSRDDSPLHF.

This clonotype came up many times. V and J are TRBV3-1 and TRBJ1-1; 8 bases are a match to TRBD1. V dropped 4 bases and J dropped 5; count of bases not matched to a gene: 6. The germline CDR1 and CDR2 sequences are LGHDT and YNNKEL (reference sequence). This CDR3 is built from 14 residues. The CDR3 sequence is CASSRRTGQTEAFF. DNA of the CDR3: TGTGCCAGCAGCCGACGGACAGGGCAGACTGAAGCTTTCTTT.

V usage is TRBV5-5 and J usage is TRBJ2-7; no definite D call. Germline V gene data show CDR1 as SGHKS and CDR2 as YYEKEE (reference sequence). The CDR3 length is 12 residues. V was trimmed by 3 bases and J by 6 bases, leaving 10 bases between them. The CDR3 region is CASSSVSTEQYF. CDR3 bases: TGTGCCAGCAGCTCCGTGAGTACCGAGCAGTACTTC.

This clonotype has at least ten counts. The chain recombines TRBV20-1 with TRBJ2-7; 8 bases fit TRBD2. The V and J ends lost 6 bases and 6 bases, in that order; junction bases with no gene match: 16. The CDR3 spans 15 residues. Germline assignment: CDR1 DFQATT and CDR2 SNEGSKA (reference sequence). The CDR3 nucleotides are TGCAGTGCCGCGACCCCGGGGGGGGGCCCCAGCGAGCAGTACTTC. Protein product: CSAATPGGGPSEQYF.

CDR3 DNA sequence: TGCAGTGCTTTAGCGGGATGGGGGACGTCTAGCACAGATACGCAGTATTTT. Translating it yields CSALAGWGTSSTDTQYF. The chain employs TRBV20-1 and TRBJ2-3, with 8 bases lining up with TRBD2. In germline, CDR1 is DFQATT, CDR2 SNEGSKA (reference sequence). Unmatched junction bases numbered 13, after V lost 5 bases and J lost 0 bases. The CDR3 consists of 17 residues.

This chain uses TRBV29-1 with TRBJ2-7; no clear D. CDR1 is SQVTM and CDR2 is ANQGSEA in the germline V gene. The CDR3 has 12 residues. The V end lost 5 bases, the J end lost 4 bases, and 12 bases lay between the germline ends. CDR3 protein: CSVQYSAYEQYF. The CDR3 coding sequence is TGCAGCGTTCAATACAGTGCTTACGAGCAGTACTTC.

The rearrangement uses TRBV7-2 and TRBJ1-1, with TRBD1 as a possible D gene (5 bases). The germline V gene has CDR1 SGHTA and CDR2 FQGNSA. Trimming took 2 bases from V and 0 from J, leaving 10 bases between them. The CDR3 extends over 15 amino acids. In DNA form, the CDR3 reads TGTGCCAGCAGCTTATTGCGGGGGATGAACACTGAAGCTTTCTTT. Encoded protein: CASSLLRGMNTEAFF.

J is TRBJ1-1 and V is TRBV5-1, with a possible D match to TRBD1 (6 bases). Germline CDR1 reads SGHRS; CDR2 reads YFSETQ. This CDR3 comprises 14 residues. Trimming removed 1 base at V and 1 base at J, with 8 bases between. CDR3 loop: CASSLQQGNTEAFF. DNA for the CDR3: TGCGCCAGCAGCTTGCAACAGGGGAACACTGAAGCTTTCTTT.